Listed below are T cell receptor beta chains from one sample, sequenced in a study of response to subunit inactivated influenza vaccine. TCRdb reprocessed the RT-PCR reads via MiXCR and lists one record per CDR3 protein. The sample has a few hundred thousand distinct CDR3 sequences, approximately 7.2% seen once. The sequencing here drew on PBMCs from blood, taken roughly 24 months after vaccination. These receptors all come from a man aged 50-75 years who received an inactivated influenza vaccine. Both conserved end residues are part of each CDR3. D genes are given only for firm matches. Expanded clones get a size class; other rows say once, few or many, or leave the size out.

cdr3_aa: CASSPSYSGETQYF
clone_size: .
v_call: TRBV28
j_call: TRBJ2-5
d_call: .

cdr3_aa: CASSSQGLGNQPQHF
clone_size: .
v_call: TRBV12-3/TRBV12-4
j_call: TRBJ1-5
d_call: .

cdr3_aa: CASSLGAAVGNYGYTF
clone_size: many
v_call: TRBV12-3/TRBV12-4
j_call: TRBJ1-2
d_call: .

cdr3_aa: CASSLLDREYEQYF
clone_size: few
v_call: TRBV12-3/TRBV12-4
j_call: TRBJ2-7
d_call: TRBD1

cdr3_aa: CASSPVGTAGNTIYF
clone_size: .
v_call: TRBV5-6
j_call: TRBJ1-3
d_call: TRBD1

cdr3_aa: CASSIPQISYEQYF
clone_size: .
v_call: TRBV6-2/TRBV6-3
j_call: TRBJ2-7
d_call: .

cdr3_aa: CASRAGVYTGELFF
clone_size: few
v_call: TRBV13
j_call: TRBJ2-2
d_call: TRBD2

cdr3_aa: CAIRTGELTEAFF
clone_size: .
v_call: TRBV10-3
j_call: TRBJ1-1
d_call: TRBD1

cdr3_aa: CASSAYFGGSYNEQFF
clone_size: many
v_call: TRBV9
j_call: TRBJ2-1
d_call: TRBD2

cdr3_aa: CASSLELWELFF
clone_size: few
v_call: TRBV7-2
j_call: TRBJ2-2
d_call: .

cdr3_aa: CASSQALIAGGGNQETQYF
clone_size: .
v_call: TRBV4-3
j_call: TRBJ2-5
d_call: TRBD2

cdr3_aa: CASLKDRTSGSRNEQFF
clone_size: .
v_call: TRBV10-2
j_call: TRBJ2-1
d_call: TRBD2

cdr3_aa: CASSIGDTGELFF
clone_size: .
v_call: TRBV19
j_call: TRBJ2-2
d_call: .

cdr3_aa: CASRTGGYEQYF
clone_size: few
v_call: TRBV2
j_call: TRBJ2-7
d_call: TRBD1

cdr3_aa: CASSFWGGGADTQYF
clone_size: .
v_call: TRBV5-5
j_call: TRBJ2-3
d_call: TRBD2

cdr3_aa: CSVAYLDLLIRNEQFF
clone_size: many
v_call: TRBV29-1
j_call: TRBJ2-1
d_call: .